These 16 T cell receptor beta chains were sequenced from one sample in a study of T-cell memory formation after mild COVID-19. TCRdb re-called the 5' RACE reads with MiXCR, one entry per CDR3 protein. The sample includes 120,000 to 150,000 distinct CDR3 sequences, 14% to 15% seen only once; the top ten take around 28%. Input material: PBMCs or a T cell subset sorted from them (not recorded which). These TCRs come from an adult woman who had mild COVID-19 (a few samples of this study predate the infection). Cell type and time point are not known.

The V gene is TRBV7-3, the J gene TRBJ1-1, with TRBD1 as a possible D gene (5 bases). The CDR3 consists of 16 residues. Germline CDR1 reads SGHTA; CDR2 reads FQGTGA. V was clipped by 0 bases and J by 4 bases, with 15 bases between them. The CDR3 nucleotides read TGTGCCAGCAGCTTAACGGTAGGGCAGGGCCCCACTGAAGCTTTCTTT. It yields the protein CASSLTVGQGPTEAFF.

This clonotype has more than one count but fewer than ten. The chain joins TRBV12-3 or TRBV12-4 to TRBJ2-5; a weak D match, TRBD1 (5 bases). The CDR3 runs to 14 residues. Deletions cut 7 bases from V and 4 bases from J, with 16 bases between. CDR3: CASTFRPGRETQYF. In nucleotides, the CDR3 is TGTGCCAGCACTTTCCGTCCAGGGCGAGAGACCCAGTACTTC.

This clonotype was counted between two and nine times. The chain uses TRBV9 and TRBJ1-2; no definite D call. CDR3 length: 14 residues. CDR1 and CDR2 from the germline V gene are SGDLS and YYNGEE. V was shortened by 5 bases and J by 5 bases, with 16 bases between the two germline ends. This CDR3 reads CASSPSGRGYGYTF. The CDR3 coding sequence is TGTGCCAGCAGTCCAAGTGGGCGGGGATATGGCTACACCTTC.

This clonotype was counted a few times. The V gene is TRBV6-2 or TRBV6-3, the J gene TRBJ1-1; D gene ambiguous. V lost 8 bases and J lost 11, with 6 bases in between. Germline assignment: CDR1 MNHEY and CDR2 SVGEGT. The CDR3 is 8 residues long. The chain's CDR3 is CASGNAFF. CDR3 DNA: TGTGCCAGCGGGAATGCTTTCTTT.

This clonotype was seen only a few times. The chain has TRBV7-9 and TRBJ2-7; D call uncertain. Per germline, CDR1 SEHNR and CDR2 FQNEAQ (reference sequence). V was pared by 2 bases and J by 12 bases, with 11 bases between. This CDR3 is built from 11 residues. The CDR3 nucleotides are TGTGCCAGCAGCTTAATAACAAAAAGGTACTTC. Translation: CASSLITKRYF.

This clonotype was observed a few times. The chain employs TRBV7-8 and TRBJ1-2; D not resolved. The CDR3 runs 12 residues. The V gene lost 10 bases and the J gene lost 3 bases, with 12 bases spanning the gap. CDR1 is SGHVS, CDR2 FQNEAQ, per germline. CDR3 region: CAINGFDYGYTF. Written as DNA, the CDR3 is TGTGCCATCAATGGGTTCGACTATGGCTACACCTTC. The full variable domain, completed using reference TRBV7-8 and TRBJ1-2, is GAGVSQSPRYKVAKRGQDVALRCDPISGHVSLFWYQQALGQGPEFLTYFQNEAQLDKSGLPSDRFFAERPEGSVSTLKIQRTQQEDSAVYLCAINGFDYGYTFGSGTRLTVV.

This chain joins TRBV13 and TRBJ2-2; 10 bases map to TRBD2. Germline V CDR1 and CDR2: PRHDT, FYEKMQ (reference sequence). The CDR3 has 16 residues. With 5 bases clipped from V and 1 base from J, the junction kept 4 bases outside the gene matches. The CDR3 sequence is CASSLGLAENTGELFF. The CDR3 DNA follows: TGTGCCAGCAGCCTTGGACTAGCGGAGAACACCGGGGAGCTGTTTTTT.

This clonotype has a handful of counts. The chain carries TRBV7-9 and TRBJ2-1; TRBD2 agrees at 8 bases. CDR3 length: 15 residues. Germline trimming cut 3 bases from V and 2 bases from J; bases unmatched to any gene: 3. Germline CDR1 and CDR2: SEHNR and FQNEAQ (reference sequence). CDR3 sequence reads: CASSFSGGAYNEQFF. The DNA for the CDR3 is TGTGCCAGCAGCTTTTCCGGGGGGGCCTACAATGAGCAGTTCTTC.

The chain is built from TRBV4-1 and TRBJ2-7; tentatively, D is TRBD1 or TRBD2 (5 bases each). Germline V CDR1 and CDR2: MGHRA, YSYEKL. Trimming removed 4 bases from V and 0 bases from J, with 16 bases in between. The CDR3 has 16 amino acids. CDR3 DNA: TGCGCCAGCAGCCCAACGAGGGGTGCTAGCTCCTACGAGCAGTACTTC. This sequence encodes CASSPTRGASSYEQYF.

This rearrangement joins TRBV6-1 to TRBJ2-6; possibly TRBD1 for D (5 bases). The CDR3 extends over 19 amino acids. The germline V gene encodes CDR1 MNHNS and CDR2 SASEGT. V lost 1 base and J lost 0, with 16 bases in between. The CDR3 DNA sequence: TGTGCCAGCAGTGAAGTAGGCTTAGTGACAGCCTCTGGGGCCAACGTCCTGACTTTC. It translates to CASSEVGLVTASGANVLTF.

V and J are TRBV11-2 and TRBJ1-1, with no clear D. V shed 8 bases and J shed 0 bases, with 7 bases lying between them. Germline CDR1 and CDR2: SGHAT and FQNNGV. The CDR3 has 12 residues. The CDR3 sequence is CASCTMNTEAFF. The DNA of the CDR3 is TGTGCCAGCTGTACTATGAACACTGAAGCTTTCTTT.

The J gene is TRBJ2-5, the V gene TRBV7-7, with a weak D call TRBD1 (6 bases). V was clipped by 1 base and J by 3 bases, with 9 bases between them. The CDR3 covers 14 residues. The germline gives CDR1 SSHAT, CDR2 FNYEAQ (reference sequence). The CDR3: CASSLEQGEETQYF. CDR3 nucleotide sequence: TGTGCCAGCAGCTTAGAACAGGGTGAAGAGACCCAGTACTTC.

The CDR3 protein is CASRGAPLGEQYF. DNA of the CDR3: TGTGCCAGCAGAGGGGCCCCCCTTGGTGAGCAGTACTTC. The V and J genes are TRBV6-6 and TRBJ2-7; D is possibly TRBD1 (5 bases). The CDR3 is made up of 13 amino acids. The V gene lost 6 bases and the J gene lost 7 bases, with 16 bases spanning the gap. Germline values: CDR1 MNHNY, CDR2 SVGAGI (reference sequence).

In its sample, this clonotype was seen many times. This rearrangement joins TRBV7-3 to TRBJ2-1; D unclear. V lost 5 bases, J lost 10 bases, and 12 bases lay in between. The CDR3 spans 12 residues. The germline CDR1 and CDR2 sequences are SGHTA and FQGTGA. CDR3 coding DNA: TGTGCCAGCAGCGCCACCCTGGGCGAGCAGTTCTTC. Translated, it gives CASSATLGEQFF.

J is TRBJ1-2 and V is TRBV29-1; 8 positions agree with TRBD1. V lost 5 bases and J lost 5; bases outside the gene matches: 13. Germline V CDR1 and CDR2: SQVTM, ANQGSEA. The CDR3 is 15 residues long. The CDR3 loop reads CSVYNEVTGDYGYTF. CDR3 nucleotide sequence: TGCAGCGTTTATAATGAGGTGACAGGGGATTATGGCTACACCTTC.

As DNA, the CDR3 is TGTGCCAGCAGCCCCTTGGGGGGGGCTAACTACGAGCAGTACTTC. This gives the protein CASSPLGGANYEQYF. The gene calls are TRBV11-2 and TRBJ2-7; the D gene is possibly TRBD2 (7 bases). The V gene's germline CDR1 is SGHAT and CDR2 FQNNGV. The length of the CDR3 is 15 residues. V dropped 5 bases and J dropped 3 bases, with 17 bases sitting between them.